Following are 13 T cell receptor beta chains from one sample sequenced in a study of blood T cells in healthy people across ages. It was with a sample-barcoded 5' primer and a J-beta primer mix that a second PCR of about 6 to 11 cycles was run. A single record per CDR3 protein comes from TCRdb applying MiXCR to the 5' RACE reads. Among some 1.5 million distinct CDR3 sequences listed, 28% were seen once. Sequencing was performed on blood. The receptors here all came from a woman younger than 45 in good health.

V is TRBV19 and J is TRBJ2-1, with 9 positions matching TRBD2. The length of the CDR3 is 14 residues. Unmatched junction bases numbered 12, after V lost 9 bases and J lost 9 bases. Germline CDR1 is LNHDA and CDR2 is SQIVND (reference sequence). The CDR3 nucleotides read TGTGCCAGCTCACATTCTAGCGGGGATAGTGAGCAGTTCTTC. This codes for CASSHSSGDSEQFF.

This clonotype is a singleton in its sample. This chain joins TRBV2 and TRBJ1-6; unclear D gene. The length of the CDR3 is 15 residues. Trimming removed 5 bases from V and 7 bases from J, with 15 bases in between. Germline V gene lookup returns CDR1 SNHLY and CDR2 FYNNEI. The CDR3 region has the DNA TGTGCCAGCAGTTTGGACCTAAGGCGGAATTCACCCCTCCACTTT. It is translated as CASSLDLRRNSPLHF. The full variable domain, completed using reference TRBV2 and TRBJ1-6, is EPEVTQTPSHQVTQMGQEVILRCVPISNHLYFYWYRQILGQKVEFLVSFYNNEISEKSEIFDDQFSVERPDGSNFTLKIRSTKLEDSAMYFCASSLDLRRNSPLHFGNGTRLTVT.

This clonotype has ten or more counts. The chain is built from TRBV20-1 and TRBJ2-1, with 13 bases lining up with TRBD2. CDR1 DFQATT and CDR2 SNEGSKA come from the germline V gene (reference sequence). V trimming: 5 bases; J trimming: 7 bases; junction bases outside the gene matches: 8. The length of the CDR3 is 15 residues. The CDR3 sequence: CSARGGTSGMNEQFF. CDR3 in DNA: TGCAGTGCTCGAGGGGGGACTAGCGGGATGAATGAGCAGTTCTTC.

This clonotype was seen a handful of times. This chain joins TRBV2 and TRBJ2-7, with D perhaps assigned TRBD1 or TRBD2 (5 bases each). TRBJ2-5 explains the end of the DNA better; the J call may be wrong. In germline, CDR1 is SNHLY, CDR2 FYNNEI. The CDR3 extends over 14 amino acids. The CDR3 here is CASGDPRRSETQYF. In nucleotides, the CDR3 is TGTGCCAGCGGGGACCCGCGGAGGAGTGAGACCCAGTACTTC.

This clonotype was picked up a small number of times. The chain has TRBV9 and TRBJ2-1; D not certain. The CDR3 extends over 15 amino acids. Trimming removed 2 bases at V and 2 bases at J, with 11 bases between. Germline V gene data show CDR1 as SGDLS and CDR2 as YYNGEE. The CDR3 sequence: CASSVVGNAYNEQFF. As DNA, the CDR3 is TGTGCCAGCAGCGTGGTGGGGAACGCCTACAATGAGCAGTTCTTC.

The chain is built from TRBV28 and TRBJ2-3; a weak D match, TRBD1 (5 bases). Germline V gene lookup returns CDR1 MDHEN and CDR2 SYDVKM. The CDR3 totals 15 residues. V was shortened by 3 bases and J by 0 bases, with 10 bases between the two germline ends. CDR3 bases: TGTGCCAGCAGTTTCAAGGACATGAGCACAGATACGCAGTATTTT. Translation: CASSFKDMSTDTQYF. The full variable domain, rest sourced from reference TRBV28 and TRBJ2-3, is DVKVTQSSRYLVKRTGEKVFLECVQDMDHENMFWYRQDPGLGLRLIYFSYDVKMKEKGDIPEGYSVSREKKERFSLILESASTNQTSMYLCASSFKDMSTDTQYFGPGTRLTVL.

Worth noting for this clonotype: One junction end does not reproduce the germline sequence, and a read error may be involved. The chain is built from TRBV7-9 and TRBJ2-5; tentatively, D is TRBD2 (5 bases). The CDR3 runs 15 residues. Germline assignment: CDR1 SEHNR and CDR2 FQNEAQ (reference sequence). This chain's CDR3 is CASSFRASPQETQCF. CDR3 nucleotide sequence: TGTGCCAGCAGCTTTCGGGCTAGCCCCCAAGAGACCCAGTGCTTC.

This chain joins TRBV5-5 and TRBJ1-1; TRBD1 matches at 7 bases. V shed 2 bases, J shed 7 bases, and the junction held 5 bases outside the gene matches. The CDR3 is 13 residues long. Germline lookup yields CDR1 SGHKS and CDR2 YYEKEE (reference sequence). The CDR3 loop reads CASSFKGAGEAFF. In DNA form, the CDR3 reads TGTGCCAGCAGCTTCAAGGGGGCGGGTGAAGCTTTCTTT.

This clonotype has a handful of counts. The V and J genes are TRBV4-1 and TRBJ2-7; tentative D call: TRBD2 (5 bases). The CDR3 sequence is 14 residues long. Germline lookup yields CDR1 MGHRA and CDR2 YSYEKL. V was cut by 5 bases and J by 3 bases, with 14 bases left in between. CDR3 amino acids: CASSEGPGNYEQYF. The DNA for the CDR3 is TGCGCCAGCAGCGAAGGACCCGGGAACTACGAGCAGTACTTC.

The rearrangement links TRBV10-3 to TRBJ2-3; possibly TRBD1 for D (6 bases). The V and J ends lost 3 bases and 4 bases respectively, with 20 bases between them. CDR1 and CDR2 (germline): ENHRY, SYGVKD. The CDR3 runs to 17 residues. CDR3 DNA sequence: TGTGCCATCAGTGACTACGGGGACAAAATTTTTGCAGATACGCAGTATTTT. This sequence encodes CAISDYGDKIFADTQYF.

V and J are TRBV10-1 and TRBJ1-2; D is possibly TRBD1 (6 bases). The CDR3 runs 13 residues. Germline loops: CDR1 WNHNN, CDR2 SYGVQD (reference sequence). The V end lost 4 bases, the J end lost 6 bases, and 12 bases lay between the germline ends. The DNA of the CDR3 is TGCGCCAGCAGTGGAACAGGGAGGGATGGCTACACCTTC. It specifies CASSGTGRDGYTF.

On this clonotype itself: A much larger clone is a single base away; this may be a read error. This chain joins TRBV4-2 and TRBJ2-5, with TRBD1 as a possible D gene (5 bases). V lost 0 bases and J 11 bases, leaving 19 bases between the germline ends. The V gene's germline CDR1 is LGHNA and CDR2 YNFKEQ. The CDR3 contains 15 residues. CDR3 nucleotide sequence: TGTGCCAGCAGCCAAGAGGGGCCAAACCACTACCAGCAGTACTTC. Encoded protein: CASSQEGPNHYQQYF.

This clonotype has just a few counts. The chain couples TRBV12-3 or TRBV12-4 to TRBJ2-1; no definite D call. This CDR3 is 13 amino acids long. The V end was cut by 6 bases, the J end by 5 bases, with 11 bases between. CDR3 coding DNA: TGTGCCAGCAGGGACGGAATAAACAATGAGCAGTTCTTC. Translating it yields CASRDGINNEQFF.